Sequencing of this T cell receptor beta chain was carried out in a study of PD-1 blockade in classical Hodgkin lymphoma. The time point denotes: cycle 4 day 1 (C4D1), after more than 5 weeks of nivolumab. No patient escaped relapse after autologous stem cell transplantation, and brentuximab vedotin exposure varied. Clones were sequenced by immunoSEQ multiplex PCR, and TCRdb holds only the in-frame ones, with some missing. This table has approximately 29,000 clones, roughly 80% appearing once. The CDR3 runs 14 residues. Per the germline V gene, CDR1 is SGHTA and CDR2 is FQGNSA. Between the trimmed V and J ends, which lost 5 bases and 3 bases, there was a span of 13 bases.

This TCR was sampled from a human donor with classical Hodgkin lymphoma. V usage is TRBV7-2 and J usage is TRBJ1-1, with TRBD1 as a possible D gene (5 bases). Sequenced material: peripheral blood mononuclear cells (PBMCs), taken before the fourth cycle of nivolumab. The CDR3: CASSPFQGDTEAFF. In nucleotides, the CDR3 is TGTGCCAGCAGCCCCTTCCAGGGCGACACTGAAGCTTTCTTT.